This T cell receptor (beta chain) is from a study of T-cell reconstitution after alpha-beta-depleted transplantation in children. The table lists this clonotype with a few counts. For TCRbeta, the library was prepared with unique molecular identifiers. TCRdb re-called the PCR reads through MiXCR, storing one row per CDR3 protein. The profile shows some 550,000 distinct CDR3 sequences, roughly 18% of them singletons. V lost 1 base to trimming and J lost 7 bases, with 13 bases between them. This CDR3 has 14 amino acids. Germline-derived CDR1 and CDR2 are DFQATT and SNEGSKA (reference sequence). This chain uses TRBV20-1 with TRBJ2-2, with D possibly being TRBD2 (5 bases). The clonotype comes from a human donor who donated a stem cell graft to a child with acute lymphoblastic leukemia. The sequenced sample was PBMCs from the stem cell graft donor, obtained from the stem cell graft. CDR3 in DNA: TGCAGTGCTAGAGGAGCGGAGATCGGCGGGGAGCTGTTTTTT. Protein sequence: CSARGAEIGGELFF.